One and the same sample provided the 17 T cell receptor beta chains below, sequenced in a study of human CD8 memory T cell subsets. Scientists made TCR beta libraries using UMI-labeled 5' RACE. From its re-call of the 5' RACE reads, TCRdb lists each CDR3 protein once, without DNA. In total, the table holds under 20,000 distinct CDR3 sequences. Sequenced input: CD8+ T cells from PBMCs. These receptors were taken from a human donor in good health.

This chain connects TRBV10-3 to TRBJ2-1; TCRdb picks TRBD1, but there is no DNA to check that call. The CDR3 has 13 amino acids. Germline CDR1 is ENHRY and CDR2 is SYGVKD. CDR3 residues: CATAQGEGNEQFF.

V and J are TRBV23-1 and TRBJ2-7; TCRdb's D call, TRBD1, is unchecked because there is no DNA. TRBV23-1 is flagged as an ORF with uncertain function. The CDR3 consists of 16 residues. This chain's CDR3 is CASSQSPDADSYEQYF.

V and J are TRBV5-4 and TRBJ1-2; TCRdb calls TRBD1, which cannot be checked without DNA. Germline lookup yields CDR1 SGHNT and CDR2 YYREEE (reference sequence). The CDR3 is made up of 15 amino acids. CDR3 residues: CASSSPGQGADGYTF.

The J gene is TRBJ2-1, the V gene TRBV4-1; TCRdb indicates TRBD2, and absent DNA this call remains unverified. This CDR3 has 17 amino acids. Germline V gene lookup returns CDR1 MGHRA and CDR2 YSYEKL. The CDR3 reads CASSPRYGGAAYNEQFF.

The rearrangement links TRBV11-2 to TRBJ2-1; absent DNA, TCRdb's TRBD2 call cannot be checked. Germline loops: CDR1 SGHAT, CDR2 FQNNGV. The CDR3 extends over 15 amino acids. The CDR3 here is CASSPAGGSGAEQFF.

The chain joins TRBV28 to TRBJ1-1. CDR1 is MDHEN, CDR2 SYDVKM, per germline. The CDR3 contains 13 residues. CDR3 residues: CASSFGRTTEAFF.

This clonotype is medium-sized by frequency. The chain employs TRBV29-1 and TRBJ2-1; TCRdb lists TRBD2, though no DNA is available to test this call. This CDR3 is 15 amino acids long. The germline V gene encodes CDR1 SQVTM and CDR2 ANQGSEA. The CDR3 region is CSIRALADLYNEQFF.

The chain uses TRBV27 and TRBJ2-1; without DNA, the TCRdb call of TRBD1 cannot be checked. Germline CDR1 MNHEY, CDR2 SMNVEV (reference sequence). The CDR3 has 12 amino acids. CDR3 residues: CASSLGGREQFF.

J is TRBJ2-1 and V is TRBV30; TCRdb selects TRBD2, and the lack of DNA leaves this call unchecked. The CDR3 consists of 13 residues. Germline CDR1 and CDR2: GTSNPN and SVGIG (reference sequence). The CDR3 loop is CAWSPLGLNEQFF.

The chain carries TRBV12-3 or TRBV12-4 and TRBJ2-1; the TCRdb D gene call, TRBD1, has no DNA to confirm it. This CDR3 comprises 13 residues. This CDR3 is CATGIPGRNEQFF.

The chain joins TRBV5-6 to TRBJ2-1; no DNA is available, so the TRBD2 call from TCRdb remains unchecked. This CDR3 is 13 amino acids long. Germline V gene lookup returns CDR1 SGHDT and CDR2 YYEEEE. This CDR3 is CASSLANGREQFF. Full variable domain (remainder filled in from reference TRBV5-6 and TRBJ2-1): DAGVTQSPTHLIKTRGQQVTLRCSPKSGHDTVSWYQQALGQGPQFIFQYYEEEERQRGNFPDRFSGHQFPNYSSELNVNALLLGDSALYLCASSLANGREQFFGPGTRLTVL.

The chain couples TRBV12-3 or TRBV12-4 to TRBJ2-7; the TCRdb call, TRBD2, lacks DNA for checking. This CDR3 contains 14 residues. The CDR3 loop is CASSLEGPGGEQYF.

This CDR3 reads CSVERQGPYEQYF. The chain links TRBV29-1 to TRBJ2-7; the D call from TCRdb, TRBD1, cannot be confirmed without DNA. The CDR3 has 13 residues. Germline V gene sequence: CDR1 SQVTM, CDR2 ANQGSEA.

This chain joins TRBV7-6 and TRBJ2-7; TCRdb names TRBD2, which stays unverified in the absence of DNA. Germline CDR1 SGHVS, CDR2 FNYEAQ. The CDR3 runs 13 residues. The CDR3 here is CASSQGLAYEQYF.

The gene calls are TRBV6-2 or TRBV6-3 and TRBJ2-2; checking the TCRdb D call of TRBD1 is not possible without DNA. Germline values: CDR1 MNHEY, CDR2 SVGEGT. The CDR3 has 13 amino acids. The chain's CDR3 is CASSQDTTGELFF.

The V call is TRBV7-9, the J call TRBJ1-3. CDR1 is SEHNR and CDR2 is FQNEAQ in the germline V gene (reference sequence). This CDR3 spans 13 amino acids. CDR3 in amino acids: CASSSGPGNTIYF.

This sequence joins TRBV6-6 and TRBJ1-2; TCRdb's D call of TRBD1 is untestable without DNA. The CDR3 totals 16 residues. Germline CDR1 MNHNY, CDR2 SVGAGI (reference sequence). CDR3 protein: CASSASGLTGTYGYTF.